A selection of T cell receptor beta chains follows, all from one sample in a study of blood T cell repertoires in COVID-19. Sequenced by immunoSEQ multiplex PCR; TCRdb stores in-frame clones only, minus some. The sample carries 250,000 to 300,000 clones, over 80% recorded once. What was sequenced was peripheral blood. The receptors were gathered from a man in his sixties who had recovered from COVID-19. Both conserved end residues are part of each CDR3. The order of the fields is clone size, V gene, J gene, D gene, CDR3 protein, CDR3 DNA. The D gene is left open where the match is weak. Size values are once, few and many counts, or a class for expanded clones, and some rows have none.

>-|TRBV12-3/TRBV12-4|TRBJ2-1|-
CASSFGQYNEQFF
TGTGCCAGCAGTTTTGGGCAGTACAATGAGCAGTTCTTC
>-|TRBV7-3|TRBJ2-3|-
CASSSGGFGTSTDTQYF
TGTGCCAGCAGCTCGGGGGGCTTTGGAACTAGCACAGATACGCAGTATTTT
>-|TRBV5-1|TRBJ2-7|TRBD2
CASSWGVAGSYEQYF
TGCGCCAGCAGCTGGGGAGTAGCGGGATCTTACGAGCAGTACTTC
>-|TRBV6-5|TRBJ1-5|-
CASSFQANQPQHF
TGTGCCAGCAGTTTCCAGGCAAATCAGCCCCAGCATTTT
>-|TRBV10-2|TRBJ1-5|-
CASGLNQPQHF
TGCGCCAGCGGCTTAAATCAGCCCCAGCATTTT
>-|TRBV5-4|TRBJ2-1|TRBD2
CASSSGLAGGSYNEQFF
TGTGCCAGCAGTTCCGGACTAGCGGGGGGCTCCTACAATGAGCAGTTCTTC
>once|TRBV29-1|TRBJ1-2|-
CSVEDWAGRANYGYTF
TGCAGCGTTGAAGATTGGGCTGGGAGGGCTAACTATGGCTACACCTTC
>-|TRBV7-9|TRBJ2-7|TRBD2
CASSSPGLAGVSYEQYF
TGTGCCAGCAGCTCTCCGGGACTAGCGGGAGTCTCCTACGAGCAGTACTTC
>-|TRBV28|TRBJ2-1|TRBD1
CASRGDSNTYNEQFF
TGTGCCAGCAGGGGGGACAGCAACACCTACAATGAGCAGTTCTTC
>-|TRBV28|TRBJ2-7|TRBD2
CASRREESSYEQYF
TGTGCCAGCCGACGGGAGGAAAGCTCCTACGAGCAGTACTTC
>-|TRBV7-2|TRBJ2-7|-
CASSLARLSYEQYF
TGTGCCAGCAGCTTAGCCAGGTTGTCCTACGAGCAGTACTTC
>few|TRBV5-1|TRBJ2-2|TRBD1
CASSPGQGAQGELFF
TGCGCCAGCAGCCCGGGACAGGGGGCGCAGGGGGAGCTGTTTTTT
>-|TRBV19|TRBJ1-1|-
CASIPRGRARDTEAFF
TGTGCCAGTATCCCACGGGGGAGGGCCCGTGACACTGAAGCTTTCTTT
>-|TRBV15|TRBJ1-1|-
CATSRAGGANTEAFF
TGTGCCACCAGCAGAGCGGGGGGCGCGAACACTGAAGCTTTCTTT
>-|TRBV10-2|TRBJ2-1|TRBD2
CASRAGTSGYNEQFF
TGCGCCAGCAGGGCAGGGACTAGCGGCTACAATGAGCAGTTCTTC
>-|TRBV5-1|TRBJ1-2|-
CASSPQTLWGYTF
TGCGCCAGCAGCCCCCAGACACTTTGGGGCTACACCTTC
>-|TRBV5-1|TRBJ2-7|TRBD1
CASSLQGAISYEQYF
TGCGCCAGCAGCTTACAGGGGGCCATCTCCTACGAGCAGTACTTC
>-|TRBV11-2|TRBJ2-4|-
CASRTVRTGVNLAKNIQYF
TGTGCCAGCAGGACAGTAAGGACGGGCGTTAATCTAGCCAAAAACATTCAGTACTTC
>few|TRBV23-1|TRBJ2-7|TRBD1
CASRTGPGEQYF
TGCGCCAGCCGGACAGGGCCGGGGGAGCAGTACTTC
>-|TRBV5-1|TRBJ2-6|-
CASSDRQVSGANVLTF
TGCGCCAGCAGCGACAGACAAGTCTCTGGGGCCAACGTCCTGACTTTC
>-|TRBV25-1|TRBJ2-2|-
CASSEFRVAGELFF
TGTGCCAGCAGTGAATTCAGGGTTGCCGGGGAGCTGTTTTTT
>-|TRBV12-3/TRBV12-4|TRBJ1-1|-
CASSLTASGDAFF
TGTGCCAGCAGTTTAACCGCCTCGGGTGACGCTTTCTTT
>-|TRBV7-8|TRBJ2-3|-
CASSLEGAGGNPTDTQYF
TGTGCCAGCAGCTTAGAGGGGGCAGGGGGGAACCCCACAGATACGCAGTATTTT
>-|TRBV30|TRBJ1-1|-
CAWNKFSLEAFF
TGTGCCTGGAATAAGTTTAGTCTAGAAGCTTTCTTT
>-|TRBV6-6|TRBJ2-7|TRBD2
CASSSSGESYEQYF
TGTGCCAGCAGCAGTAGCGGGGAATCCTACGAGCAGTACTTC
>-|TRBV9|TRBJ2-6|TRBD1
CASSTPGQGATSGANVLTF
TGTGCCAGCAGCACCCCGGGACAGGGGGCGACGTCTGGGGCCAACGTCCTGACTTTC
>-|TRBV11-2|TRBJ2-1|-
CASSAGRDSSYNEQFF
TGTGCCAGCAGCGCGGGGCGGGACAGTTCATACAATGAGCAGTTCTTC
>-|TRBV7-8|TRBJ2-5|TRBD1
CASSPNRGRQETQYF
TGTGCCAGCAGCCCTAACAGGGGGCGGCAAGAGACCCAGTACTTC
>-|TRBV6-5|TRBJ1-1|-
CASSYFAAQNTEAFF
TGTGCCAGCAGTTACTTCGCAGCGCAGAACACTGAAGCTTTCTTT